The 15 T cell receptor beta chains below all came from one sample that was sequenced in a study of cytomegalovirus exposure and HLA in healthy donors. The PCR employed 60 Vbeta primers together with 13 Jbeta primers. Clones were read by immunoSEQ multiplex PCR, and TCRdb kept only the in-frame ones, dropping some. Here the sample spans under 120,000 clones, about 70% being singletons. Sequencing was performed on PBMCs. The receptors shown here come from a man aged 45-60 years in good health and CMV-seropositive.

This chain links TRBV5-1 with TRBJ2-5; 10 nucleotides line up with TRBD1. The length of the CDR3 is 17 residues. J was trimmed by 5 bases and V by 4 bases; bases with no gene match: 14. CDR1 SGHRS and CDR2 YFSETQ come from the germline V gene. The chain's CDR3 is CASSPGQGVVFRETQYF. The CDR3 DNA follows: TGCGCCAGCAGCCCCGGACAGGGGGTGGTTTTTCGGGAGACCCAGTACTTC.

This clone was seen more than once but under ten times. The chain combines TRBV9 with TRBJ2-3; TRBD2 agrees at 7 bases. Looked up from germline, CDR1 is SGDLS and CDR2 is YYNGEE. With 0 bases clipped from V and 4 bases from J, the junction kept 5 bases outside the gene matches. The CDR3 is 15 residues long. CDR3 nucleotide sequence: TGTGCCAGCAGCGTAGGCGGGAGCCGAGCAGATACGCAGTATTTT. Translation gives CASSVGGSRADTQYF.

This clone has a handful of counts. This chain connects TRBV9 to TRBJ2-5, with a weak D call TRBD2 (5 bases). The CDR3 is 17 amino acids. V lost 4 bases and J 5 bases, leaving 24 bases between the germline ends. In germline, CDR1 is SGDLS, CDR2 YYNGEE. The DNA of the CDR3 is TGTGCCAGCAGCCCGAAGGTGGACTGGGATTTTATGGAGACCCAGTACTTC. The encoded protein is CASSPKVDWDFMETQYF.

The CDR3 DNA reads as TGTGCCACCAGCAGAGGAGCGAACACCGGGGAGCTGTTTTTT. It encodes CATSRGANTGELFF. The gene calls are TRBV15 and TRBJ2-2; D gene unclear. Germline CDR1 reads LNHNV; CDR2 reads YYDKDF (reference sequence). Trimming cost V 1 base and J 0 bases, with 3 bases left between them. The CDR3 has 14 amino acids.

CDR3 bases: TGCAGCGTAGTCAGGGGAAGCACTGAAGCTTTCTTT. This translates into CSVVRGSTEAFF. The chain is built from TRBV29-1 and TRBJ1-1; possible D gene TRBD1, 6 bases. The germline CDR1 and CDR2 sequences are SQVTM and ANQGSEA. The germline V and J ends were trimmed by 6 bases and 4 bases, with 12 bases remaining between them. The CDR3 contains 12 residues. The variable domain in full, with the rest retrieved from reference TRBV29-1 and TRBJ1-1, is SAVISQKPSRDICQRGTSLTIQCQVDSQVTMMFWYRQQPGQSLTLIATANQGSEATYESGFVIDKFPISRPNLTFSTLTVSNMSPEDSSIYLCSVVRGSTEAFFGQGTRLTVV.

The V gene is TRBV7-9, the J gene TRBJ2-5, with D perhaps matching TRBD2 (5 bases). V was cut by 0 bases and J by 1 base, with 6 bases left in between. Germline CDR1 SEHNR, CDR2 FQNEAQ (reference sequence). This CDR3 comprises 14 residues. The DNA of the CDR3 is TGTGCCAGCAGCTTAGCCGGGATCCAAGAGACCCAGTACTTC. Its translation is CASSLAGIQETQYF.

The CDR3 region has the DNA TGCGCCAGCAGCTTGGTTTTACAGGTTTCAGACAATGAGCAGTTCTTC. This sequence encodes CASSLVLQVSDNEQFF. The chain uses TRBV5-1 and TRBJ2-1; the D gene is possibly TRBD1 (5 bases). The CDR3 sequence is 16 residues long. From germline, CDR1 is SGHRS and CDR2 YFSETQ. V was shortened by 0 bases and J by 5 bases, with 15 bases between the two germline ends.

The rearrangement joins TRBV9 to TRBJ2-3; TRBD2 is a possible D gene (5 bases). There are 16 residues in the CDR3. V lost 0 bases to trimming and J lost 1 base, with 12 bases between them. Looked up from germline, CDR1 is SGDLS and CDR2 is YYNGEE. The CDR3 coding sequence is TGTGCCAGCAGCGTAGTAAACCCAGCGGGCACAGATACGCAGTATTTT. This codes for CASSVVNPAGTDTQYF.

CDR3 nucleotides: TGTGCCAGCAGTGCGGGACTAGCGGGATCAAATGAGCAGTTCTTC. Protein product: CASSAGLAGSNEQFF. V and J are TRBV6-4 and TRBJ2-1; 13 nucleotides line up with TRBD2. Losses at the gene ends were 4 bases for V and 7 bases for J; bases not matched to a gene: 4. This CDR3 contains 15 residues. Per germline, CDR1 MRHNA and CDR2 SNTAGT.

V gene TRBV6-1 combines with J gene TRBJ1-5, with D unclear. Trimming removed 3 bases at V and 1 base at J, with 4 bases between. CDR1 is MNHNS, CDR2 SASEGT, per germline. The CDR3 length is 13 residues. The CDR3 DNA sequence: TGTGCCAGCAGTGATTCGAGCAATCAGCCCCAGCATTTT. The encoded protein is CASSDSSNQPQHF.

CDR3 region: CASSLFGVQTAPSTDTQYF. CDR3 in DNA: TGCGCCAGCAGCTTGTTTGGGGTCCAGACAGCCCCAAGCACAGATACGCAGTATTTT. The chain is built from TRBV5-1 and TRBJ2-3, with D tentatively TRBD1 (5 bases). CDR1 is SGHRS, CDR2 YFSETQ, per germline. This CDR3 has 19 residues. The ends were cut back, 1 base at V and 0 bases at J, with 21 bases in the middle.

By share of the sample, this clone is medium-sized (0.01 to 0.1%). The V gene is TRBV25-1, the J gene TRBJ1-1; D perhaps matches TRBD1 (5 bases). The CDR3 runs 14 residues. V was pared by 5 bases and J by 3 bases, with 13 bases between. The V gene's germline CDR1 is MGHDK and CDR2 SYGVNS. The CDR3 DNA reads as TGTGCCAGCAGTCCTTCCGGGGGAGACACTGAAGCTTTCTTT. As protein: CASSPSGGDTEAFF.

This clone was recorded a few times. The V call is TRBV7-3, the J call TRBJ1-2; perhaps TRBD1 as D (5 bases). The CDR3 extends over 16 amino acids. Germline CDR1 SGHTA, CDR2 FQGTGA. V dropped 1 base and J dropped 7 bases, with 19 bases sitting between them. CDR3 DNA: TGTGCCAGCAGCTTAAGAATCAGGGCCGCGTATGGTGGCTACACCTTC. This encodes CASSLRIRAAYGGYTF. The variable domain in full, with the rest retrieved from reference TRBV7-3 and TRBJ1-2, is GAGVSQTPSNKVTEKGKYVELRCDPISGHTALYWYRQSLGQGPEFLIYFQGTGAADDSGLPNDRFFAVRPEGSVSTLKIQRTERGDSAVYLCASSLRIRAAYGGYTFGSGTRLTVV.

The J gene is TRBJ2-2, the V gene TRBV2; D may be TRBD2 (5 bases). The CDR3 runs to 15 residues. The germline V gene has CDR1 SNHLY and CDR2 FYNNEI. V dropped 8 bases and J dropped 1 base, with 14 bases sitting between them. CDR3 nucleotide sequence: TGTGCCAGCGTAGGTGGACGGGGGAACACCGGGGAGCTGTTTTTT. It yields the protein CASVGGRGNTGELFF.

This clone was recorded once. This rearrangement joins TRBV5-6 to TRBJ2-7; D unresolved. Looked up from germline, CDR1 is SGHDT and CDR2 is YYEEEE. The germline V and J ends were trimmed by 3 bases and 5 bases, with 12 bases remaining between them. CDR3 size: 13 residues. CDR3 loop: CASSSAPTDEQYF. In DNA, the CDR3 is TGTGCCAGCAGCTCCGCCCCAACGGACGAGCAGTACTTC.